The clone carrying this TCR beta chain appeared once. Its target is not known. The CDR3 totals 19 residues. These data come from a study of blood T cells in healthy people across ages. A second roughly 7 to 11 cycle PCR used barcoded and J-beta primers. TCRdb called the 5' RACE reads again in MiXCR, with one record for every CDR3 protein. This table has 1 million or so distinct CDR3 sequences, more than 40% appearing once. General study findings and limits: Naive CD4+ cells and diversity were both higher in long-lived donors than in aged donors.

The chain is built from TRBV21-1 and TRBJ2-5; the table's D call, TRBD1, has no DNA check behind it. TRBV21-1 is flagged as a pseudogene. Sequences were obtained from blood. This sequence originates from a woman aged 60 to 75 in good health. CDR3 region: CASSKAIAQGGERGETQYF. The CDR3 nucleotides read TGTGCCAGCAGCAAAGCGATTGCCCAGGGAGGGGAAAGGGGAGAGACCCAGTACTTC.